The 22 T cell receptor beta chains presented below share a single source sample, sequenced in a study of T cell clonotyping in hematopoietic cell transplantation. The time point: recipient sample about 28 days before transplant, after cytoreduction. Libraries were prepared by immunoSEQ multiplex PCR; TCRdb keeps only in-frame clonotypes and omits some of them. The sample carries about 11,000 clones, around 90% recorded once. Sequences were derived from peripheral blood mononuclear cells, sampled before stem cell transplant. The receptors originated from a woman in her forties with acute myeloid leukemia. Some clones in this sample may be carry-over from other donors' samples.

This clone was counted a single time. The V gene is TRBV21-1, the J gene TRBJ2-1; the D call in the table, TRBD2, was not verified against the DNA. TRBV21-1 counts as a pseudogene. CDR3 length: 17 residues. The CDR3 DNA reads TGTGCCAGCAGCAATCCTATAGGACTAGCGGCCTACAATGAGCAGTTCTTC. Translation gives CASSNPIGLAAYNEQFF.

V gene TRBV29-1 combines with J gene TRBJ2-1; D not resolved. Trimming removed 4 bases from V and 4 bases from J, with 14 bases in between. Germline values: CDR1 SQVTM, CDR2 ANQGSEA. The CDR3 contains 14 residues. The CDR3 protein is CSVADRGRYNEQFF. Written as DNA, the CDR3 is TGCAGCGTTGCGGACCGAGGAAGGTACAATGAGCAGTTCTTC.

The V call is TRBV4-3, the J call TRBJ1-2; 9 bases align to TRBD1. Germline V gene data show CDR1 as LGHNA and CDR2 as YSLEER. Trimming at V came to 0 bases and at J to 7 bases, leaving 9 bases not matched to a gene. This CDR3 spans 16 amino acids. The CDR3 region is CASSQEGTGLWGGYTF. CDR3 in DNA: TGCGCCAGCAGCCAAGAGGGGACAGGGTTATGGGGTGGCTACACCTTC.

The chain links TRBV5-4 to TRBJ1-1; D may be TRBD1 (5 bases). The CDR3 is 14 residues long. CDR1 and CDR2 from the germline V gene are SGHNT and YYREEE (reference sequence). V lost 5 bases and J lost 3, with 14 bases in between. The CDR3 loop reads CASRSLVGDTEAFF. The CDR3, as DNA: TGTGCCAGCAGATCTCTGGTGGGGGACACTGAAGCTTTCTTT.

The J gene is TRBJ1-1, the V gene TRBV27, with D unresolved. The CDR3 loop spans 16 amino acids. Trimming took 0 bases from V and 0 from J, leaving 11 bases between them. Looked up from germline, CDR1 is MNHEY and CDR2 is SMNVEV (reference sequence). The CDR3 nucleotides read TGTGCCAGCAGTTTATCGCAGTTCTTCATGAACACTGAAGCTTTCTTT. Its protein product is CASSLSQFFMNTEAFF.

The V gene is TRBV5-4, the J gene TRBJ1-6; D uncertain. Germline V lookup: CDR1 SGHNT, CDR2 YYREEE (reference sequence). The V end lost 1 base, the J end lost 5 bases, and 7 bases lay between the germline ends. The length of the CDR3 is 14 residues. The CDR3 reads CASSLKGNNSPLHF. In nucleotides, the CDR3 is TGTGCCAGCAGCTTGAAAGGAAATAATTCACCCCTCCACTTT.

The CDR3 sequence: CASSRDRGPYEQYF. The CDR3, as DNA: TGTGCCAGCTCCCGGGACAGGGGGCCCTACGAGCAGTACTTC. The rearrangement uses TRBV18 and TRBJ2-7; 12 bases are shared with TRBD1. V shed 6 bases, J shed 2 bases, and the junction held 2 bases outside the gene matches. This CDR3 spans 14 amino acids. Germline-derived CDR1 and CDR2 are KGHSH and LQKENI.

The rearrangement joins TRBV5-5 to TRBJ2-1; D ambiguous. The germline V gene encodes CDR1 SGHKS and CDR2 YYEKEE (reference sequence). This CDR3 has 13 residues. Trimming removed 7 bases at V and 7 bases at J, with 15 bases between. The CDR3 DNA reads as TGTGCCAGCCGGCTCGCTGGAAGAAATGAGCAGTTCTTC. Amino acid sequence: CASRLAGRNEQFF.

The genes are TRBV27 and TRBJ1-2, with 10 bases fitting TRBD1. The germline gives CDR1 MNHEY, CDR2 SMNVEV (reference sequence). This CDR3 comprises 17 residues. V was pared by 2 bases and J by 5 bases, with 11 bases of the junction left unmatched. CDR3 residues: CASSLLSRTGGEYGYTF. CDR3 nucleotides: TGTGCCAGCAGTTTACTATCCAGGACAGGGGGAGAGTATGGCTACACCTTC.

CDR3 sequence: CASSLILTGSAPVGYTF. Here the CDR3 DNA reads TGTGCCAGCAGCTTGATATTGACCGGCTCGGCACCCGTAGGCTACACCTTC. The chain has TRBV5-7 and TRBJ1-2; D ambiguous. TRBV5-7 is an ORF; its function is uncertain. Trimming removed 1 base at V and 8 bases at J, with 24 bases between. CDR3 length equals 17 residues.

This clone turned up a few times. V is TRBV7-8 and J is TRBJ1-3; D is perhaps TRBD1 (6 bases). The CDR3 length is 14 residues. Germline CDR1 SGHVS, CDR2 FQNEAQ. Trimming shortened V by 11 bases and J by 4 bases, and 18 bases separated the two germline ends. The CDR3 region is CAGSKGDIGNTIYF. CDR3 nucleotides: TGTGCCGGGTCGAAAGGGGACATCGGAAACACCATATATTTT.

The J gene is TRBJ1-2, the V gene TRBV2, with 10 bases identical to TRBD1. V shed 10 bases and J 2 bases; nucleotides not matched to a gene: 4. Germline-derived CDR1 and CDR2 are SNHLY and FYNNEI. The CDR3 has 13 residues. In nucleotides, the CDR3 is TGTGCCACCAGGGACAGGGGAAACTATGGCTACACCTTC. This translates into CATRDRGNYGYTF.

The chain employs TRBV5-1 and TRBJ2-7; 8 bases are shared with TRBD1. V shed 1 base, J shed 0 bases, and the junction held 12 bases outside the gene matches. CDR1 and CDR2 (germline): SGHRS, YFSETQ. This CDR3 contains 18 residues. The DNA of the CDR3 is TGCGCCAGCAGCTTGCTCCCAACTACGGGGACAGGCTCCTACGAGCAGTACTTC. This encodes CASSLLPTTGTGSYEQYF.

This CDR3 reads CASRWTGNVGTEAFF. For the CDR3, the DNA is TGTGCCAGCAGGTGGACAGGGAACGTTGGCACTGAAGCTTTCTTT. The chain is built from TRBV27 and TRBJ1-1, with 8 nucleotides matching TRBD1. Per the germline V gene, CDR1 is MNHEY and CDR2 is SMNVEV (reference sequence). Trimming cost V 6 bases and J 4 bases; bases outside gene matches: 10. This CDR3 spans 15 amino acids.

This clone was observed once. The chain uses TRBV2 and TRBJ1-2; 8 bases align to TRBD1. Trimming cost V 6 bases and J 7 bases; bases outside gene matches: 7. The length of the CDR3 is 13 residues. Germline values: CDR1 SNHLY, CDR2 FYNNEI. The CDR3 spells CASRVQGAGGYTF. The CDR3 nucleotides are TGTGCCAGCAGAGTGCAGGGGGCTGGTGGCTACACCTTC. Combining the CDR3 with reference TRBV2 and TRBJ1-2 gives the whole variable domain EPEVTQTPSHQVTQMGQEVILRCVPISNHLYFYWYRQILGQKVEFLVSFYNNEISEKSEIFDDQFSVERPDGSNFTLKIRSTKLEDSAMYFCASRVQGAGGYTFGSGTRLTVV.

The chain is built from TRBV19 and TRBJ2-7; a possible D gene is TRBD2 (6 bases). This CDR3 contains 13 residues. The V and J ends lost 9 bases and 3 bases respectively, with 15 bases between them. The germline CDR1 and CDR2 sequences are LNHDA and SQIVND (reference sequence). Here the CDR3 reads CASRTTSSYEQYF. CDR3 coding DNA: TGTGCCAGCAGGACTACCTCGAGCTACGAGCAGTACTTC.

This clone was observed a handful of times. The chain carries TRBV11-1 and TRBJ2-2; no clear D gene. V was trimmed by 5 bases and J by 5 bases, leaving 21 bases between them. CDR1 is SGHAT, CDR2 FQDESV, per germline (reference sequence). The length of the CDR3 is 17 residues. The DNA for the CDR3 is TGTGCCAGCAGCCCCCCGTCGTCCCAACCCGGGACCGGGGAGCTGTTTTTT. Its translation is CASSPPSSQPGTGELFF.

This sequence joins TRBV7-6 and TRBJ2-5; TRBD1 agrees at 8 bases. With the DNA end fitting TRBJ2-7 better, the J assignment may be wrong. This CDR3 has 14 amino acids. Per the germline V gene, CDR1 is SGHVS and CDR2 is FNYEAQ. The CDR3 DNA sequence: TGTGCCAGCAGCCAGGACAGGGTCGGAATCGAGCAGTACTTC. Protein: CASSQDRVGIEQYF.

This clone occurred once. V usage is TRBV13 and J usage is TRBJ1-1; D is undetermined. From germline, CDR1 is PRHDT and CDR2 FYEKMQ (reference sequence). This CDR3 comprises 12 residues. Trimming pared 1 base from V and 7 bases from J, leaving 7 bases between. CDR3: CASSLAMSEAFF. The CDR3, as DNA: TGTGCCAGCAGCTTAGCCATGAGTGAAGCTTTCTTT. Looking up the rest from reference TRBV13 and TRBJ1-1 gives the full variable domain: AAGVIQSPRHLIKEKRETATLKCYPIPRHDTVYWYQQGPGQDPQFLISFYEKMQSDKGSIPDRFSAQQFSDYHSELNMSSLELGDSALYFCASSLAMSEAFFGQGTRLTVV.

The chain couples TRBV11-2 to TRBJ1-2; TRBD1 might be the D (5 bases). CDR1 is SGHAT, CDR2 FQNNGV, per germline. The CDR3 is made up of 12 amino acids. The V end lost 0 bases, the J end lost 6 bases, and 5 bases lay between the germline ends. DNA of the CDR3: TGTGCCAGCAGCTTAGAAGGGGATGGCTACACCTTC. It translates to CASSLEGDGYTF.

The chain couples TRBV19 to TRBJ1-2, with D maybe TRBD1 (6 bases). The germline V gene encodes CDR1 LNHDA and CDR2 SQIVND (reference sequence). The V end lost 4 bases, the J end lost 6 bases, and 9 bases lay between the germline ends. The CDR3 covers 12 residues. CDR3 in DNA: TGTGCCAGTAGTAGGGACATAAATGGCTACACCTTC. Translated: CASSRDINGYTF.

The CDR3 DNA is TGTGCCAGCAGCAAGACTAGCGGGAGGGTTAATGAGCAGTTCTTC. It codes for CASSKTSGRVNEQFF. V usage is TRBV7-9 and J usage is TRBJ2-1; 14 nucleotides match TRBD2. The CDR3 consists of 15 residues. CDR1 and CDR2 (germline): SEHNR, FQNEAQ (reference sequence). With V trimmed by 5 bases and J by 7 bases, 4 bases remained unmatched.